This record concerns one T cell receptor beta chain sequence. Its matching antigen is unknown. This record belongs to a study of shared clonotypes between healthy human individuals. Broader study findings: In this cohort, only blood was sampled, and tissue repertoires likely differ.

Trimming pared 7 bases from V and 6 bases from J, leaving 17 bases between. The germline V gene has CDR1 MNHEY and CDR2 SMNVEV (reference sequence). This CDR3 is 14 amino acids long. Sequencing used immunoSEQ multiplex PCR; TCRdb keeps in-frame clones, though not all of them. The sample lists 2 million to 2.5 million clones, approximately 93% occurring once. Sequenced material: naive CD4+ T cells from PBMCs. Subset in this sample: CD45RA+ positively selected. The chain combines TRBV27 with TRBJ2-3, with a weak D call TRBD1 (6 bases). This TCR came from a man in his late teens or twenties in good health. Some clones in this sample may be carry-over from other donors' samples. The CDR3 region has the DNA TGTGCCAGCACCCTCCACGGACAGCCTGATACGCAGTATTTT. Amino acids: CASTLHGQPDTQYF.